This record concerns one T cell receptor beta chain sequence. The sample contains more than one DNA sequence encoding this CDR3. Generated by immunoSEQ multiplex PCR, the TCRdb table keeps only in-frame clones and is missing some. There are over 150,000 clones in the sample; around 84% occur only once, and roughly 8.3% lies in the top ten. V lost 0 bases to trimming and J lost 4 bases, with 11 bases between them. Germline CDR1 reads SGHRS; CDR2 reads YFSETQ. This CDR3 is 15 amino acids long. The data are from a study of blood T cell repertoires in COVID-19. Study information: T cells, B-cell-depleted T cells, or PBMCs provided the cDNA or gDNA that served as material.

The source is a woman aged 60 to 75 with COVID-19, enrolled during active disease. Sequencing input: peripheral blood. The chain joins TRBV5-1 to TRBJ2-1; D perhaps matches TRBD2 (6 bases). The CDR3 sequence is CASSLAGGTYNEQFF. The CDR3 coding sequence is TGCGCCAGCAGCTTGGCCGGAGGGACTTACAATGAGCAGTTCTTC.